One and the same sample provided the 8 T cell receptor beta chains below, sequenced in a study of CD8 T cells in Susac syndrome. An input of roughly 0.45 to 1 ug of RNA was subjected to reverse transcription using random hexamers. TCRdb recomputed calls from the immunoSEQ multiplex PCR reads with MiXCR, one row per CDR3 protein. The sample has approximately 190,000 distinct CDR3 sequences; almost 96% are singletons. The sample taken for sequencing was CD4+ T cells from PBMCs. Every receptor here comes from a human donor with Susac syndrome.

CDR3: CASSAAGTTDTQYF. DNA for the CDR3: TGTGCCAGCAGTGCCGCGGGGACAACAGATACGCAGTATTTT. The J gene is TRBJ2-3, the V gene TRBV27; TRBD1 or TRBD2 may be the D gene (6 bases each). Trimming stripped 5 bases from V and 3 bases from J, with 12 bases between. This CDR3 spans 14 amino acids. In germline, CDR1 is MNHEY, CDR2 SMNVEV (reference sequence).

This chain connects TRBV30 to TRBJ1-4; D uncertain. The CDR3 is made up of 15 amino acids. V gave up 4 bases and J gave up 0 bases, with 12 bases separating them. Germline V gives CDR1 GTSNPN, CDR2 SVGIG (reference sequence). CDR3 amino acids: CAWTTDSATNEKLFF. The CDR3 nucleotides are TGTGCCTGGACTACCGACTCAGCAACTAATGAAAAACTGTTTTTT.

The J gene is TRBJ2-2, the V gene TRBV24-1; weak D call: TRBD1 (5 bases). CDR1 is KGHDR, CDR2 SFDVKD, per germline. V was pared by 5 bases and J by 0 bases, with 6 bases between. CDR3 length: 14 residues. The CDR3 here is CATSGGSNTGELFF. The CDR3 nucleotides read TGTGCCACCAGTGGGGGCTCGAACACCGGGGAGCTGTTTTTT.

V and J are TRBV3-1 and TRBJ2-2; D not certain. CDR3 length: 13 amino acids. The V end lost 0 bases, the J end lost 5 bases, and 4 bases lay between the germline ends. The germline V gene encodes CDR1 LGHDT and CDR2 YNNKEL (reference sequence). The CDR3 region is CASSQDPTGELFF. DNA of the CDR3: TGTGCCAGCAGCCAAGACCCTACCGGGGAGCTGTTTTTT.

V gene TRBV27 combines with J gene TRBJ2-7; 8 positions match TRBD1. With V trimmed by 8 bases and J by 4 bases, 13 bases remained unmatched. The V gene's germline CDR1 is MNHEY and CDR2 SMNVEV (reference sequence). This CDR3 is 15 amino acids long. CDR3 sequence (DNA): TGTGCCAGCCTCTCGTGGGCAGGGGGCACGTACGAGCAGTACTTC. It translates to CASLSWAGGTYEQYF.

The chain recombines TRBV9 with TRBJ1-4; D remains unclear. Germline CDR1 and CDR2: SGDLS and YYNGEE. The CDR3 is 17 amino acids. V shed 5 bases and J shed 10 bases, with 27 bases lying between them. CDR3 in amino acids: CASSADAAGRFSGKLFF. CDR3 nucleotides: TGTGCCAGCAGTGCCGACGCTGCCGGGCGATTTAGTGGAAAACTGTTTTTT.

The chain carries TRBV19 and TRBJ2-1; the D gene is possibly TRBD2 (6 bases). Trimming cost V 3 bases and J 4 bases, with 13 bases left between them. Germline-derived CDR1 and CDR2 are LNHDA and SQIVND (reference sequence). CDR3 length: 15 residues. The CDR3 loop reads CASSIGGSQYNEQFF. CDR3 DNA: TGTGCCAGTAGTATTGGGGGGTCACAATACAATGAGCAGTTCTTC.

CDR3 bases: TGTGCCAGCAGCTTAACGGGGCCCAAAAACATTCAGTACTTC. Its protein is CASSLTGPKNIQYF. This rearrangement joins TRBV7-3 to TRBJ2-4; tentative D call: TRBD1 (5 bases). V was pared by 0 bases and J by 2 bases, with 5 bases between. CDR3 length equals 14 residues. Germline loops: CDR1 SGHTA, CDR2 FQGTGA.